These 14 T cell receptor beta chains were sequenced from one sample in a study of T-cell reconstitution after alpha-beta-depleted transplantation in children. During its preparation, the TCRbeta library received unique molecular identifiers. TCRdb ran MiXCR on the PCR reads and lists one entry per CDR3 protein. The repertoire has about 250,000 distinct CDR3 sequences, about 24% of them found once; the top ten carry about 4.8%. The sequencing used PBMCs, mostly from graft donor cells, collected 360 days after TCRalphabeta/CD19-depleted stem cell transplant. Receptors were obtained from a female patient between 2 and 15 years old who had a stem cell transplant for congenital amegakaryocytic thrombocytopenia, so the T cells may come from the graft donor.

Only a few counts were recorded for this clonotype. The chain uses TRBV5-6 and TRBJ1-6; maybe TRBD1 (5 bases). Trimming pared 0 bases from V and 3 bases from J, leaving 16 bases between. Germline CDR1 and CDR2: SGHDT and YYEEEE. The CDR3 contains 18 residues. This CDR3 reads CASSLAELTGVYNSPLHF. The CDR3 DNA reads TGTGCCAGCAGCTTGGCCGAGCTAACAGGCGTCTATAATTCACCCCTCCACTTT.

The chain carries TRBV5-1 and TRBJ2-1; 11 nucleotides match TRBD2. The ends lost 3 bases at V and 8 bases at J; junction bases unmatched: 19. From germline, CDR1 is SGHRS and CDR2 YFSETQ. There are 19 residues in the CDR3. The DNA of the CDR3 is TGCGCCAGCAGCTCCCCCAACCTAGCGGGAGGACGATACGAGGATGAGCAGTTCTTC. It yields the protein CASSSPNLAGGRYEDEQFF.

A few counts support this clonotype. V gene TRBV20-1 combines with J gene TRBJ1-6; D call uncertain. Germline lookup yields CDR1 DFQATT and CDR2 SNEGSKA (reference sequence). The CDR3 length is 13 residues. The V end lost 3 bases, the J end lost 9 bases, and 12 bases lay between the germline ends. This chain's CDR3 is CSASRGRGSPLHF. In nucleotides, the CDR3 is TGCAGTGCTAGTCGAGGGAGAGGTTCACCCCTCCACTTT.

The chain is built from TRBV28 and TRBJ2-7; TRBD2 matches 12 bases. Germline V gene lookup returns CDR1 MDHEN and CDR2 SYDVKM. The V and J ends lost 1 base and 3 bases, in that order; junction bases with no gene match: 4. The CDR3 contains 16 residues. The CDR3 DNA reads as TGTGCCAGCAGTTTATTCCGACTAGCGGGAGTCTACGAGCAGTACTTC. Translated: CASSLFRLAGVYEQYF.

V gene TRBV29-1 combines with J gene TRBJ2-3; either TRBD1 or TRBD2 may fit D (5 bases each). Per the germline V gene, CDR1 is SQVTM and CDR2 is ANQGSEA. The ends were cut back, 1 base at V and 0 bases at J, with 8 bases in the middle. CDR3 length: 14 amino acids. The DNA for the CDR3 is TGCAGCGTTGAAGGGGGACCTAGCACAGATACGCAGTATTTT. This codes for CSVEGGPSTDTQYF.

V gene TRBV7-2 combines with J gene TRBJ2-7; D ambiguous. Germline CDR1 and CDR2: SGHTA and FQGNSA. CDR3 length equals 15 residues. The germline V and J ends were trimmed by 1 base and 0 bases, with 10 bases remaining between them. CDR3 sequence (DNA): TGTGCCAGCAGCTTAGGGTCAGCCATCTCCTACGAGCAGTACTTC. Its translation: CASSLGSAISYEQYF.

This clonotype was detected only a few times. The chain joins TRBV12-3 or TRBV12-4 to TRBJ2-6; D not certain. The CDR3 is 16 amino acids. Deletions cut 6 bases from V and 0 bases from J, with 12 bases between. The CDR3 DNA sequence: TGTGCCAGCAGGACGGACCGGAGCTCTGGGGCCAACGTCCTGACTTTC. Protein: CASRTDRSSGANVLTF.

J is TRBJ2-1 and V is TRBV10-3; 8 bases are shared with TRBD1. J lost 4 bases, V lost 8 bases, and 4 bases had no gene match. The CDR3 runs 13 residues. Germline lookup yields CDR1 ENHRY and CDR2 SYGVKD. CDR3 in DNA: TGTGCCATCTCCGGACAGGGTTACAATGAGCAGTTCTTC. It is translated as CAISGQGYNEQFF.

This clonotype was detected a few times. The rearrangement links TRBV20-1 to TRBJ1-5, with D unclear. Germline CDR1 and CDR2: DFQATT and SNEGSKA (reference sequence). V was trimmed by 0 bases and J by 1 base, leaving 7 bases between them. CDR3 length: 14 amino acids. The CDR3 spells CSARDSGSNQPQHF. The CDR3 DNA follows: TGCAGTGCTAGAGATTCCGGGAGCAATCAGCCCCAGCATTTT.

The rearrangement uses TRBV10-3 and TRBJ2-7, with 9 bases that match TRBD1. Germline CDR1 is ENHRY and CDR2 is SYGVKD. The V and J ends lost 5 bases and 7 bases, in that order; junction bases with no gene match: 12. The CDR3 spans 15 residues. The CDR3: CAISPSSTGGSEQYF. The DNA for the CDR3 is TGTGCCATCAGTCCCTCATCAACAGGGGGCTCTGAGCAGTACTTC.

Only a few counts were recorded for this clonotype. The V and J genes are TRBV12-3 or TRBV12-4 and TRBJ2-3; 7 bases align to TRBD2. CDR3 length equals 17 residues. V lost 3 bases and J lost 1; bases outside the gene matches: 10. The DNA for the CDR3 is TGTGCCAGCAGTTTGCCTAGCGGTAGTGTCCGCACAGATACGCAGTATTTT. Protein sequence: CASSLPSGSVRTDTQYF.

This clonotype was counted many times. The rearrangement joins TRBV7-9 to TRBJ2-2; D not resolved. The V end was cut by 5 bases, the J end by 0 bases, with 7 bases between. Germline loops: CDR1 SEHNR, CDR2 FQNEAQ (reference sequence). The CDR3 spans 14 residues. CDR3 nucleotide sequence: TGTGCCAGCAGCCTTTACACGAACACCGGGGAGCTGTTTTTT. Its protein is CASSLYTNTGELFF.

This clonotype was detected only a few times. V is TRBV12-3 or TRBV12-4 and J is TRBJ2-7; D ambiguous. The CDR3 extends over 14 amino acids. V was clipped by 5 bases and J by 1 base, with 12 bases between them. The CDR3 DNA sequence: TGTGCCAGCAGTCTTCGACCGGATTCCTACGAGCAGTACTTC. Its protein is CASSLRPDSYEQYF.

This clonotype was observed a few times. CDR3 region: CAWTSGQYYNEQFF. The CDR3 nucleotides are TGTGCCTGGACTAGCGGGCAATATTACAATGAGCAGTTCTTC. The chain recombines TRBV30 with TRBJ2-1, with 8 positions matching TRBD2. V gave up 4 bases and J gave up 4 bases; unmatched junction bases: 6. This CDR3 is built from 14 residues. In germline, CDR1 is GTSNPN, CDR2 SVGIG (reference sequence).